These 22 T cell receptor beta chains share one sample of origin, sequenced in a study of T cell repertoires in cytomegalovirus infection. A single record per CDR3 protein comes from TCRdb applying MiXCR to the reads. The sample shows about 140,000 distinct CDR3 sequences, roughly 6% of them seen only once. The sequenced sample consisted of PBMCs. These receptor sequences come from a human donor in good health (CMV status not recorded). Some clones in this sample may be carry-over from other donors' samples.

There are many counts of this clonotype. V usage is TRBV7-2 and J usage is TRBJ2-7, with TRBD2 matching over 8 bases. The CDR3 extends over 15 amino acids. Trimming took 2 bases from V and 3 from J; bases not matched to a gene: 6. Germline values: CDR1 SGHTA, CDR2 FQGNSA. The CDR3: CASSLYGGENYEQYF. Here the CDR3 DNA reads TGTGCCAGCAGCTTATACGGGGGGGAGAACTACGAGCAGTACTTC.

This clonotype was recorded at least ten times. V usage is TRBV7-2 and J usage is TRBJ1-5; 7 bases align to TRBD1. Germline V gene lookup returns CDR1 SGHTA and CDR2 FQGNSA. Trimming cost V 5 bases and J 4 bases; bases outside gene matches: 5. This CDR3 region has 14 residues. The CDR3 loop reads CASSPGTANQPQHF. The DNA of the CDR3 is TGTGCCAGCAGCCCAGGGACAGCAAATCAGCCCCAGCATTTT. Filled out from reference TRBV7-2 and TRBJ1-5, the complete variable domain reads GAGVSQSPSNKVTEKGKDVELRCDPISGHTALYWYRQSLGQGLEFLIYFQGNSAPDKSGLPSDRFSAERTGGSVSTLTIQRTQQEDSAVYLCASSPGTANQPQHFGDGTRLSIL.

There are many counts of this clonotype. The rearrangement joins TRBV7-2 to TRBJ1-1, with D possibly being TRBD1 (6 bases). Deletions cut 5 bases from V and 1 base from J, with 8 bases between. This CDR3 region has 13 residues. Germline CDR1 reads SGHTA; CDR2 reads FQGNSA. CDR3 loop: CASSQDRNTEAFF. The DNA of the CDR3 is TGTGCCAGCAGCCAGGACAGGAACACTGAAGCTTTCTTT.

This clonotype was counted between two and nine times. This chain connects TRBV7-8 to TRBJ2-6, with TRBD1 matching over 7 bases. V lost 11 bases and J lost 4; bases outside the gene matches: 17. Germline lookup yields CDR1 SGHVS and CDR2 FQNEAQ. CDR3 length equals 17 residues. In nucleotides, the CDR3 is TGTGCCTTTTCGAGTGGGACAGACCCCGTAGGGGCCAACGTCCTGACTTTC. It codes for CAFSSGTDPVGANVLTF.

This clonotype occurred many times. This sequence joins TRBV12-3 or TRBV12-4 and TRBJ2-7, with D possibly TRBD1 on 5 matching bases. V was pared by 8 bases and J by 1 base, with 12 bases between. This CDR3 is 13 amino acids long. The CDR3 region has the DNA TGTGCCAGCGGGCCGACAGTTTCCTACGAGCAGTACTTC. As protein: CASGPTVSYEQYF.

DNA for the CDR3: TGTGCCAGTGGCAGGTGGGAGGACACCGGGGAGCTGTTTTTT. Encoded protein: CASGRWEDTGELFF. This rearrangement joins TRBV19 to TRBJ2-2, with a possible D match to TRBD2 (6 bases). The CDR3 is 14 residues long. V dropped 8 bases and J dropped 3 bases, with 13 bases sitting between them. Germline V gives CDR1 LNHDA, CDR2 SQIVND (reference sequence).

This clonotype was found many times. The chain is built from TRBV7-9 and TRBJ2-7, with a tentative D call TRBD1 (6 bases). The CDR3 has 15 amino acids. Germline V gives CDR1 SEHNR, CDR2 FQNEAQ (reference sequence). Trimming cost V 5 bases and J 7 bases, with 21 bases left between them. The DNA of the CDR3 is TGTGCCAGCAGCAAAGGGGGAGTACCCCTCGGGGAGCAGTACTTC. This sequence encodes CASSKGGVPLGEQYF.

There are a few counts of this clonotype. The rearrangement links TRBV4-2 to TRBJ2-1; 9 nucleotides agree with TRBD2. The CDR3 is 17 amino acids. The germline V gene has CDR1 LGHNA and CDR2 YNFKEQ. V lost 0 bases and J lost 8; bases outside the gene matches: 11. CDR3 nucleotide sequence: TGTGCCAGCAGCCAAGATTCCCCTAGCGGGGAGGCCGATGAGCAGTTCTTC. Its translation: CASSQDSPSGEADEQFF.

This clonotype was counted ten times or more. The chain carries TRBV7-9 and TRBJ1-2; D gene uncertain. CDR3 length equals 13 residues. The germline V and J ends were trimmed by 2 bases and 6 bases, with 10 bases remaining between them. Germline values: CDR1 SEHNR, CDR2 FQNEAQ (reference sequence). DNA for the CDR3: TGTGCCAGCAGCTTAATATCCCGGGATGGCTACACCTTC. This codes for CASSLISRDGYTF.

This clonotype came up many times. The V gene is TRBV7-3, the J gene TRBJ2-3, with D maybe TRBD2 (5 bases). Germline CDR1 and CDR2: SGHTA and FQGTGA. The CDR3 runs 17 residues. V shed 5 bases and J shed 1 base, with 19 bases lying between them. CDR3 coding DNA: TGTGCCAGCAGCCCTTATTATACGGGGATCGGCACAGATACGCAGTATTTT. This gives the protein CASSPYYTGIGTDTQYF. Complete variable domain (other parts from reference TRBV7-3 and TRBJ2-3): GAGVSQTPSNKVTEKGKYVELRCDPISGHTALYWYRQSLGQGPEFLIYFQGTGAADDSGLPNDRFFAVRPEGSVSTLKIQRTERGDSAVYLCASSPYYTGIGTDTQYFGPGTRLTVL.

The sample holds a few counts of this clonotype. J is TRBJ1-2 and V is TRBV7-2; D not resolved. The CDR3 is 14 amino acids. CDR1 and CDR2 from the germline V gene are SGHTA and FQGNSA. Trimming shortened V by 0 bases and J by 8 bases, and 13 bases separated the two germline ends. In DNA form, the CDR3 reads TGTGCCAGCAGCTTAGCCTCTTTGGTAGGGGGCTACACCTTC. Translating gives CASSLASLVGGYTF.

This clonotype appeared many times. The genes are TRBV28 and TRBJ2-3; D assignment may be TRBD1 or TRBD2 (6 bases each). The CDR3 consists of 16 residues. CDR1 MDHEN and CDR2 SYDVKM come from the germline V gene. The V gene lost 5 bases and the J gene lost 2 bases, with 17 bases spanning the gap. The DNA of the CDR3 is TGTGCCAGCAGTGCCCCCGGGGGACACTACACAGATACGCAGTATTTT. Encoded protein: CASSAPGGHYTDTQYF.

In its sample, this clonotype was seen many times. The chain carries TRBV6-1 and TRBJ2-5; 8 bases are shared with TRBD2. With V trimmed by 8 bases and J by 2 bases, 7 bases remained unmatched. Per the germline V gene, CDR1 is MNHNS and CDR2 is SASEGT. This CDR3 spans 14 amino acids. Here the CDR3 DNA reads TGTGCCAGCGGTCGGGGGGGCGGGCAAGAGACCCAGTACTTC. Its protein is CASGRGGGQETQYF.

This clonotype was picked up many times. The chain carries TRBV12-3 or TRBV12-4 and TRBJ1-1, with D hard to call. Trimming cost V 3 bases and J 10 bases, with 21 bases left between them. The CDR3 sequence is 15 residues long. CDR3 protein: CASSFFSPANGGAFF. The CDR3 DNA is TGTGCCAGCAGTTTTTTCTCTCCGGCGAACGGTGGAGCTTTCTTT.

This clonotype was picked up many times. CDR3 residues: CASSSPRASGNTIYF. CDR3 in DNA: TGTGCCAGCAGTTCCCCCCGAGCCTCTGGAAACACCATATATTTT. The chain carries TRBV6-1 and TRBJ1-3; D remains unclear. Trimming took off 5 bases at V and 0 bases at J, with 11 bases between the two ends. The CDR3 consists of 15 residues. Germline lookup yields CDR1 MNHNS and CDR2 SASEGT.

This clonotype was seen ten or more times. The chain recombines TRBV9 with TRBJ1-3; tentatively, D is TRBD1 (5 bases). This CDR3 spans 17 amino acids. Deletions cut 4 bases from V and 1 base from J, with 18 bases between. Germline V gene sequence: CDR1 SGDLS, CDR2 YYNGEE. The CDR3 loop reads CASSSRAAEGSGNTIYF. DNA of the CDR3: TGTGCCAGCAGCTCTCGGGCCGCCGAGGGGTCTGGAAACACCATATATTTT.

This clonotype occurred many times. This chain connects TRBV6-2 or TRBV6-3 to TRBJ1-5; D is unclear. Germline CDR1 reads MNHEY; CDR2 reads SVGEGT. The V end was cut by 5 bases, the J end by 3 bases, with 11 bases between. There are 14 residues in the CDR3. The CDR3: CASSRIGYNQPQHF. The CDR3 region has the DNA TGTGCCAGCAGTCGGATAGGATACAATCAGCCCCAGCATTTT.

Only a few counts were recorded for this clonotype. The J gene is TRBJ2-1, the V gene TRBV5-4; 9 bases fit TRBD2. This CDR3 comprises 15 residues. V lost 0 bases and J lost 8; bases outside the gene matches: 6. CDR1 is SGHNT, CDR2 YYREEE, per germline (reference sequence). DNA of the CDR3: TGTGCCAGCAGCTTGGATGCGGGGGGGCATGATGAGCAGTTCTTC. It is translated as CASSLDAGGHDEQFF.

This clonotype has at least ten counts. This chain connects TRBV7-8 to TRBJ1-1, with no clear D. V shed 7 bases and J shed 1 base, with 13 bases lying between them. Germline V gene sequence: CDR1 SGHVS, CDR2 FQNEAQ. This CDR3 has 14 residues. CDR3 DNA: TGTGCCAGCACCCGGTTCCACCCGAACACTGAAGCTTTCTTT. It codes for CASTRFHPNTEAFF.

This clonotype appeared many times. This chain joins TRBV9 and TRBJ2-2; TRBD1 aligns across 8 bases. CDR3 length: 17 amino acids. V lost 4 bases to trimming and J lost 2 bases; unmatched junction nucleotides: 10. Germline values: CDR1 SGDLS, CDR2 YYNGEE. CDR3 loop: CASSSSKGQANTGELFF. The DNA of the CDR3 is TGTGCCAGCAGCTCGTCGAAGGGACAGGCCAACACCGGGGAGCTGTTTTTT.

As concerns this clonotype: One base away lies a much larger clone, so this may be a sequencing read error. This rearrangement joins TRBV28 to TRBJ2-1, with D possibly TRBD1 on 5 matching bases. The CDR3 sequence is 12 residues long. V shed 6 bases and J shed 8 bases, with 11 bases lying between them. Germline V CDR1 and CDR2: MDHEN, SYDVKM. CDR3 protein: CASRTANYEQFF. CDR3 nucleotide sequence: TGTGCCAGCAGGACAGCTAACTATGAGCAGTTCTTC.

This clonotype was seen many times. The V call is TRBV10-3, the J call TRBJ1-1, with 8 nucleotides matching TRBD1. CDR3 length: 14 amino acids. The V gene's germline CDR1 is ENHRY and CDR2 SYGVKD. V gave up 8 bases and J gave up 6 bases; unmatched junction bases: 11. The chain's CDR3 is CAIQKGQADPEAFF. For the CDR3, the DNA is TGTGCCATCCAGAAGGGACAGGCGGACCCTGAAGCTTTCTTT.